This T cell receptor beta chain was recovered during a study of response to subunit inactivated influenza vaccine. Study conclusions and caveats: The authors offered the suggestion that each seasonal influenza vaccination recruits few new T cells.

As concerns this clonotype: Its antigen is undetermined.

TCRdb analysed the RT-PCR reads with MiXCR anew, one entry per CDR3 protein. The table has 650,000 to 800,000 distinct CDR3 sequences, 14% seen once; the top ten hold 6.5% to 8.5%. The V and J ends lost 5 bases and 7 bases, in that order; junction bases with no gene match: 19. Germline CDR1 and CDR2: KGHSH and LQKENI. The length of the CDR3 is 18 residues. Specimen: PBMCs from blood, collected 14 days before vaccination. The clonotype comes from a man aged 50 or older who received an inactivated influenza vaccine. This rearrangement joins TRBV18 to TRBJ1-1, with 10 bases lining up with TRBD1. CDR3 sequence reads: CASSNQRLTGGFHGEAFF. In DNA, the CDR3 is TGTGCCAGCTCAAACCAGCGCTTGACAGGGGGCTTTCATGGTGAAGCTTTCTTT.